This is a list of T cell receptor beta chains from one sample in a study of TIL therapy for anti-PD-1-resistant metastatic lung cancer. Profiling relied on immunoSEQ multiplex PCR, and the TCRdb table lists in-frame clones only, not all of them. The sample lists roughly 58,000 clones, approximately 78% occurring once. Material: blood, obtained at baseline. These receptor sequences come from a person aged 30 to 80 with non-small cell lung cancer. The CDR3 runs from the conserved cysteine through the conserved F or W. Fields, in order: J gene, CDR3 length, D gene, V gene, clone size, CDR3 DNA, CDR3 protein. A D gene is named only where the DNA matches it firmly. Clone size, where shown, is once, few, many, or a class for clones that have expanded.

>TRBJ2-1|17|TRBD2|TRBV28|.
TGTGCCAGCAGGCAGTCCCATGGCGGGAGGTCATCGAATGAGCAGTTCTTC
CASRQSHGGRSSNEQFF
>TRBJ1-5|15|.|TRBV4-2|.
TGTGCCAGCAGCCAAGATTTGACCGGGAATCAGCCCCAGCATTTT
CASSQDLTGNQPQHF
>TRBJ1-5|14|.|TRBV28|.
TGTGCCAGCAGTTTAGGGGGGGATGGTCAGCCCCAGCATTTT
CASSLGGDGQPQHF
>TRBJ2-5|15|TRBD2|TRBV14|.
TGTGCCAGCAGCCAAGAGAGGACTAGTTTAGAGACCCAGTACTTC
CASSQERTSLETQYF
>TRBJ2-1|11|.|TRBV9|.
TGTGCCAGCAGCGCCGCGGCTGAGCAGTTCTTC
CASSAAAEQFF
>TRBJ2-3|14|TRBD2|TRBV4-1|.
TGCGCCAGCAGCCGAGGGGAGGGTTCAGATACGCAGTATTTT
CASSRGEGSDTQYF
>TRBJ1-5|14|.|TRBV19|.
TGTGCCAGTAGTATACCCCTGATTAATCAGCCCCAGCATTTT
CASSIPLINQPQHF
>TRBJ1-1|17|TRBD1|TRBV11-2|.
TGTGCCAGCAGCTTAGGACAGGGGATCGGTGTAAGCACTGAAGCTTTCTTT
CASSLGQGIGVSTEAFF
>TRBJ1-6|14|.|TRBV20-1|few
TGCAGTGCTAGTGGGGACACCTATAATTCACCCCTCCACTTT
CSASGDTYNSPLHF
>TRBJ2-4|16|TRBD1|TRBV4-2|.
TGTGCCAGCAGCCAGCTCGACAGGGTAGGCAAAAACATTCAGTACTTC
CASSQLDRVGKNIQYF
>TRBJ2-3|14|.|TRBV30|.
TGTGCCTGGAGTTATGGGCCATTCACAGATACGCAGTATTTT
CAWSYGPFTDTQYF
>TRBJ2-5|14|TRBD1|TRBV28|.
TGTGCCAGCAGCCGACGACAGGGGTGGCAGACCCAGTACTTC
CASSRRQGWQTQYF
>TRBJ2-1|12|TRBD2|TRBV6-5|.
TGTGCCAGCAGTCCTAGCGGTAATGAGCAGTTCTTC
CASSPSGNEQFF
>TRBJ2-3|13|.|TRBV27|.
TGTGCCAGCAGTTTTCAGACCACAGATACGCAGTATTTT
CASSFQTTDTQYF
>TRBJ2-2|15|TRBD2|TRBV5-1|.
TGCGCCAGCAGAACGACTAGCTCGGACACCGGGGAGCTGTTTTTT
CASRTTSSDTGELFF
>TRBJ1-3|12|.|TRBV7-2|once
TGTGCCAGCGGCGGACAGGGAAACACCATATATTTT
CASGGQGNTIYF
>TRBJ2-7|15|TRBD2|TRBV4-1|.
TGCGCCAGCAGCAACCCGGGACTAGCGGGAGCCGAGCAGTACTTC
CASSNPGLAGAEQYF
>TRBJ1-4|15|.|TRBV10-3|.
TGTGCCATCAGTGAGAGGGGCGCAACTAATGAAAAACTGTTTTTT
CAISERGATNEKLFF
>TRBJ2-7|14|TRBD2|TRBV20-1|few
TGCAGTGCTAGTGGTCGGACTAGCTTCAACGAGCAGTACTTC
CSASGRTSFNEQYF
>TRBJ2-3|16|.|TRBV4-1|.
TGCGCCAGCAGCCAATATTTTAGCCCTAGCACAGATACGCAGTATTTT
CASSQYFSPSTDTQYF
>TRBJ2-2|14|TRBD1|TRBV24-1|.
TGTGCCACCAGGGGACAGGGGGCGACCGGGGAGCTGTTTTTT
CATRGQGATGELFF
>TRBJ2-7|14|TRBD1|TRBV5-1|few
TGCGCCAGCAGCTTGTTGCAGGGGGCCTACGAGCAGTACTTC
CASSLLQGAYEQYF
>TRBJ2-2|14|TRBD2|TRBV28|.
TGTGCCAGTGGACTAGCAGGGAACACCGGGGAGCTGTTTTTT
CASGLAGNTGELFF
>TRBJ2-1|13|TRBD2|TRBV12-3/TRBV12-4|.
TGTGCCAGCACCACGACTAGCGGGATTGAGCAGTTCTTC
CASTTTSGIEQFF
>TRBJ2-5|16|TRBD1|TRBV5-1|.
TGCGCCAGCAGCTTGGCTCCTACAGGGGGCGAGCGGACCCAGTACTTC
CASSLAPTGGERTQYF
>TRBJ2-1|13|.|TRBV7-8|.
TGTGCCAGCAGCTTAGCGATCCCGTTGGAGCAGTTCTTC
CASSLAIPLEQFF
>TRBJ1-2|16|.|TRBV10-2|.
TGCGCCAGCAGTGCAGGGTTCACTGGGGAGGGCTATGGCTACACCTTC
CASSAGFTGEGYGYTF
>TRBJ2-2|18|TRBD2|TRBV7-6|.
TGTGCCAGCAGCTTAGGGCCAAGTCTAGCGGGAGGTACCGGGGAGCTGTTTTTT
CASSLGPSLAGGTGELFF
>TRBJ2-1|15|TRBD2|TRBV11-3|.
TGTGCCAGCAGCCCTCTAGCGGGGGGCCCTTCTGAACAGTTCTTC
CASSPLAGGPSEQFF
>TRBJ2-1|15|.|TRBV5-8|.
TGTGCCAGCAGCTTGGGAGGGGCCCGTTACAATGAGCAGTTCTTC
CASSLGGARYNEQFF
>TRBJ2-3|15|TRBD2|TRBV29-1|.
TGCAGCGTCCCCGCGACTAGCGGAGGCACAGATACGCAGTATTTT
CSVPATSGGTDTQYF
>TRBJ2-1|11|.|TRBV11-3|once
TGTGCCAGCAGCCCAGGACAGGAGCAGTTCTTC
CASSPGQEQFF
>TRBJ2-7|15|TRBD1|TRBV19|few
TGTGCCAGTAGTACCTCCGGACAGGGTTCCTACGAGCAGTACTTC
CASSTSGQGSYEQYF
>TRBJ2-1|16|TRBD2|TRBV19|.
TGTGCCAGTAGTATCATCGGGGGGGCGCCCTACAATGAGCAGTTCTTC
CASSIIGGAPYNEQFF
>TRBJ2-2|14|.|TRBV7-3|few
TGTGCCAGCAGCTTTTATTCGAACACCGGGGAGCTGTTTTTT
CASSFYSNTGELFF
>TRBJ2-2|16|.|TRBV4-3|.
TGCGCCAGCAGCCAAGGGGCCGGGAGATACACCGGGGAGCTGTTTTTT
CASSQGAGRYTGELFF
>TRBJ2-3|15|.|TRBV7-2|.
TGTGCCAGCAGCTTGTCCCAGGGGACCTACCATGTGCAGTATTTT
CASSLSQGTYHVQYF
>TRBJ2-7|15|TRBD1|TRBV7-9|.
TGTGCCAGCAGCATGGGACAGGGGTTGGGGTACGAGCAGTACTTC
CASSMGQGLGYEQYF
>TRBJ2-5|15|.|TRBV15|.
TGTGCCACCAACAAAGACAGAGAGTACCAAGAGACCCAGTACTTC
CATNKDREYQETQYF
>TRBJ2-7|13|.|TRBV6-2/TRBV6-3|.
TGTGCCAGCAGTAAGGGTCCCGAGTACGAGCAGTACTTC
CASSKGPEYEQYF
>TRBJ2-6|18|TRBD1|TRBV7-9|.
TGTGCCAGCAGCGTAAAGGGACAGGGAGGCACTGGGGCCAACGTCCTGACTTTC
CASSVKGQGGTGANVLTF
>TRBJ2-3|12|.|TRBV28|.
TGTGCCAGCAGTGAAGGAACAGATACGCAGTATTTT
CASSEGTDTQYF
>TRBJ2-3|14|TRBD2|TRBV19|once
TGTGCCAGTAGCCTAGCGGGGGGCACAGATACGCAGTATTTT
CASSLAGGTDTQYF
>TRBJ1-3|15|TRBD1|TRBV18|.
TGTGCCAGCTCACCGGGACAGACGACTGGAAACACCATATATTTT
CASSPGQTTGNTIYF
>TRBJ2-7|13|.|TRBV20-1|.
TGCAGTGCTAGTGGTCAGGGCACCTACGAGCAGTACTTC
CSASGQGTYEQYF